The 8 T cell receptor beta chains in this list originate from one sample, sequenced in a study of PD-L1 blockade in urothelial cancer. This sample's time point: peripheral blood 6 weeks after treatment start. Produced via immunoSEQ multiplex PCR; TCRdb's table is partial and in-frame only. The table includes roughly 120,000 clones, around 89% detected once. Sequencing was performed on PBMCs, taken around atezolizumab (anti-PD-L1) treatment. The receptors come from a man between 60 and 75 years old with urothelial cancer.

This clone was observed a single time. The CDR3 bases are TGTGCCAGCAGTCCCCAAGGCCTAGCGGGAGATTCAGATACGCAGTATTTT. Its translation is CASSPQGLAGDSDTQYF. The chain joins TRBV27 to TRBJ2-3; 10 nucleotides align to TRBD2. The CDR3 has 17 amino acids. Germline assignment: CDR1 MNHEY and CDR2 SMNVEV (reference sequence). V shed 5 bases, J shed 4 bases, and the junction held 12 bases outside the gene matches.

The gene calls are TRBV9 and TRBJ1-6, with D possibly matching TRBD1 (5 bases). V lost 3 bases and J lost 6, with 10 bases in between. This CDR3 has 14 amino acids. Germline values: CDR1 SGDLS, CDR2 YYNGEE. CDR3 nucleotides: TGTGCCAGCAGCGAGGGCGGGGCTAATTCACCCCTCCACTTT. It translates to CASSEGGANSPLHF.

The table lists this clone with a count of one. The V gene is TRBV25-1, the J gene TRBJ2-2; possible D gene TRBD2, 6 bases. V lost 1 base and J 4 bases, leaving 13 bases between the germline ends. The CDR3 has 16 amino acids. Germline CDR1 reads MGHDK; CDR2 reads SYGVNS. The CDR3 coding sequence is TGTGCCAGCAGTGAATCTGCGCGGGGAGGCACCGGGGAGCTGTTTTTT. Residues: CASSESARGGTGELFF.

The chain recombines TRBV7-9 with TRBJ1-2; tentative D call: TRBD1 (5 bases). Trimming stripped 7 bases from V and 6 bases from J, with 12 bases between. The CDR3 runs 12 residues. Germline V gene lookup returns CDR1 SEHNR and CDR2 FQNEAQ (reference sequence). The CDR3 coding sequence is TGTGCCAGCACCACGGACACAAATGGCTACACCTTC. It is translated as CASTTDTNGYTF.

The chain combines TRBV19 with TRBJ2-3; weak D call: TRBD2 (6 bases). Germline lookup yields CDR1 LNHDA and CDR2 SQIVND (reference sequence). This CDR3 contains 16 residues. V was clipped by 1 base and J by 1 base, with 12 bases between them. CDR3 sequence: CASSIGRLDGTDTQYF. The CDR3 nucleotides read TGTGCCAGTAGTATAGGGCGACTAGATGGCACAGATACGCAGTATTTT. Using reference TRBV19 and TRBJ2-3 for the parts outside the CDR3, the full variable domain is DGGITQSPKYLFRKEGQNVTLSCEQNLNHDAMYWYRQDPGQGLRLIYYSQIVNDFQKGDIAEGYSVSREKKESFPLTVTSAQKNPTAFYLCASSIGRLDGTDTQYFGPGTRLTVL.

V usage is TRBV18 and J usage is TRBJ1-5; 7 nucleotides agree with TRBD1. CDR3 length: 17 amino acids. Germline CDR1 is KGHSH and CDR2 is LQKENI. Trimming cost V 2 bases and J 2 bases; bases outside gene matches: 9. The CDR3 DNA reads TGTGCCAGCTCACCATCACAGGGGAGATCGGGCAATCAGCCCCAGCATTTT. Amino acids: CASSPSQGRSGNQPQHF.

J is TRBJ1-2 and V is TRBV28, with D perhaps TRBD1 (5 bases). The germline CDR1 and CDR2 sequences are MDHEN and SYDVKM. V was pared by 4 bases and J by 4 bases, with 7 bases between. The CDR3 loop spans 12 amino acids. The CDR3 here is CASSSGAYGYTF. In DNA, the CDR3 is TGTGCCAGCAGTTCTGGGGCCTATGGCTACACCTTC.

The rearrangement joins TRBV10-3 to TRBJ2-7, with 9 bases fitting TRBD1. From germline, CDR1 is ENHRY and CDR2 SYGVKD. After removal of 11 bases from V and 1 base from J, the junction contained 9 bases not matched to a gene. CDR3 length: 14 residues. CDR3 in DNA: TGTGCCTCGAGGGGGGACAGGGCATCCTACGAGCAGTACTTC. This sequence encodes CASRGDRASYEQYF.